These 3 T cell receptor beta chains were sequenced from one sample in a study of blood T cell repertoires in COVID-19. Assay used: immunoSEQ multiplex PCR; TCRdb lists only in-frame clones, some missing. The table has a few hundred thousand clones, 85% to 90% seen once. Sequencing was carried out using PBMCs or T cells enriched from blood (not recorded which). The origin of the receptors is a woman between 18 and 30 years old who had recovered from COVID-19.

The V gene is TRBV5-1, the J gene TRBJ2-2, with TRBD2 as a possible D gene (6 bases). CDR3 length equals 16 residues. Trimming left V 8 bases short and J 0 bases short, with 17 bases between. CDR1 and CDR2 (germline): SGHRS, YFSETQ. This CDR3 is CARGGKSGSNTGELFF. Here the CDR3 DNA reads TGCGCCAGGGGGGGAAAGAGTGGGTCGAACACCGGGGAGCTGTTTTTT. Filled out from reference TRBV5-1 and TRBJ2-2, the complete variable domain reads KAGVTQTPRYLIKTRGQQVTLSCSPISGHRSVSWYQQTPGQGLQFLFEYFSETQRNKGNFPGRFSGRQFSNSRSEMNVSTLELGDSALYLCARGGKSGSNTGELFFGEGSRLTVL.

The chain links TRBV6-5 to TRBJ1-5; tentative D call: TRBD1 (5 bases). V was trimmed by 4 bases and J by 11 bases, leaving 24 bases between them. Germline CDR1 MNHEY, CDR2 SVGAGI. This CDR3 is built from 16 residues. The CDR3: CASSFPLGQGQQAQHF. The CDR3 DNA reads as TGTGCCAGCAGTTTCCCCCTAGGGCAGGGCCAGCAGGCCCAGCATTTT.

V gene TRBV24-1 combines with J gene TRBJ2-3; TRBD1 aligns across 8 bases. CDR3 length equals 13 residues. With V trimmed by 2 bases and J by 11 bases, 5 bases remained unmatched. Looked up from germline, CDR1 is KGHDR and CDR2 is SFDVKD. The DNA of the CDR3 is TGTGCCACCAGTGATTCCCGGACAGGGAAGCAGTATTTT. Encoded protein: CATSDSRTGKQYF.